The table lists the clone carrying this TCR beta chain with a few counts. What it recognizes is unknown. TCRdb processed the 5' RACE reads anew with MiXCR; each CDR3 protein has one entry. Altogether around 770,000 distinct CDR3 sequences are present, 15% to 20% being singletons, with the ten largest covering approximately 18%. This sample is part of a study of CD8 T cells in ankylosing spondylitis. The study's findings and limits: Disease-linked clones were reportedly significantly enriched in matched ankylosing spondylitis synovial fluid. Typical of ankylosing spondylitis blood, it appeared, was a TCR beta motif of several highly homologous variants.

This TCR was sampled from a male donor with ankylosing spondylitis. Material: blood, either unsorted or a sorted T cell fraction (not recorded which).

The CDR3 here is CAINPTSGASKSEQYF. In DNA, the CDR3 is TGTGCCATCAACCCGACTAGCGGGGCGTCCAAGTCCGAGCAGTACTTC. The chain is built from TRBV10-3 and TRBJ2-7; 11 positions agree with TRBD2. V trimming: 7 bases; J trimming: 6 bases; junction bases outside the gene matches: 14. The CDR3 extends over 16 amino acids. Germline V lookup: CDR1 ENHRY, CDR2 SYGVKD.